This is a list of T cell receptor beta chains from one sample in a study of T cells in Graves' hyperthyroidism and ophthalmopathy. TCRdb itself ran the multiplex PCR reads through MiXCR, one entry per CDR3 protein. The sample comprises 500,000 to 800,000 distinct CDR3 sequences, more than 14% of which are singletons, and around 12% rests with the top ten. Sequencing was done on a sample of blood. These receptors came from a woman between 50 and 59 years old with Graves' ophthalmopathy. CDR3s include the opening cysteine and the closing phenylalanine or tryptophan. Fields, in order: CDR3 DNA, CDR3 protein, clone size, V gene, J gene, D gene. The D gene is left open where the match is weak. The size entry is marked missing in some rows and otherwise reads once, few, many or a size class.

CDR3 DNA: TGTGCCAGTAGTATAGCCCGAGGCCGAGACACCGAGCAGTACTTC; CDR3 protein: CASSIARGRDTEQYF; clone size: few; V gene: TRBV19; J gene: TRBJ2-7; D gene: -
CDR3 DNA: TGTGCCAGCCTACACGCAACTAATGAAAAACTGTTTTTT; CDR3 protein: CASLHATNEKLFF; clone size: many; V gene: TRBV28; J gene: TRBJ1-4; D gene: -
CDR3 DNA: TGTGCCAGCAGCTTAGCGGGACTAGCGGGAGTGTATGGGACCCAGTACTTC; CDR3 protein: CASSLAGLAGVYGTQYF; clone size: many; V gene: TRBV7-8; J gene: TRBJ2-5; D gene: TRBD2
CDR3 DNA: TGCAGTGCTAGTTGGACAGCGAAGTACAATGAGCAGTTCTTC; CDR3 protein: CSASWTAKYNEQFF; clone size: many; V gene: TRBV20-1; J gene: TRBJ2-1; D gene: -
CDR3 DNA: TGTGCCAGCAGCCCAGGTCCACAGAGTAATCAGCCCCAGCATTTT; CDR3 protein: CASSPGPQSNQPQHF; clone size: -; V gene: TRBV28; J gene: TRBJ1-5; D gene: -
CDR3 DNA: TGTGCCAGCAGCCGCACTTTACAGCCCCAGCATTTT; CDR3 protein: CASSRTLQPQHF; clone size: -; V gene: TRBV6-2/TRBV6-3; J gene: TRBJ1-5; D gene: -
CDR3 DNA: TGTGCCAGCAGTTTTCTCAGGGGAAATGAAAAACTGTTTTTT; CDR3 protein: CASSFLRGNEKLFF; clone size: many; V gene: TRBV28; J gene: TRBJ1-4; D gene: -
CDR3 DNA: TGCAGTGCTAGCGGACCCGCCGACAATGAGCAGTTCTTC; CDR3 protein: CSASGPADNEQFF; clone size: many; V gene: TRBV20-1; J gene: TRBJ2-1; D gene: -
CDR3 DNA: TGTGCCAGCTCCCTGTATCGGGGGACGAGCTCCTACGAGCAGTACTTC; CDR3 protein: CASSLYRGTSSYEQYF; clone size: many; V gene: TRBV18; J gene: TRBJ2-7; D gene: -
CDR3 DNA: TGTGCCAGCGGCAAGGGGCACAATGAGCAGTTCTTC; CDR3 protein: CASGKGHNEQFF; clone size: many; V gene: TRBV12-5; J gene: TRBJ2-1; D gene: -
CDR3 DNA: TGTGCCAGCAGTTTATGGGCCCGCGGGGACACTGAAGCTTTCTTT; CDR3 protein: CASSLWARGDTEAFF; clone size: few; V gene: TRBV27; J gene: TRBJ1-1; D gene: -
CDR3 DNA: TGTGCCAGCAGCCCGGGACAACACTACGAGCAGTACTTC; CDR3 protein: CASSPGQHYEQYF; clone size: many; V gene: TRBV7-2; J gene: TRBJ2-7; D gene: -
CDR3 DNA: TGTGCCAGCAGCTCAGACCCGGGACGGAATCAGCCCCAGCATTTT; CDR3 protein: CASSSDPGRNQPQHF; clone size: -; V gene: TRBV7-2; J gene: TRBJ1-5; D gene: -
CDR3 DNA: TGTGCCAGCAGCCCCCCGGGACACCTCCTCGCGAATACGCAGTATTTT; CDR3 protein: CASSPPGHLLANTQYF; clone size: many; V gene: TRBV14; J gene: TRBJ2-3; D gene: -
CDR3 DNA: TGTGCCAGCAGAGGACTAGCGGGAGCTTCCTACAATGAGCAGTTCTTC; CDR3 protein: CASRGLAGASYNEQFF; clone size: -; V gene: TRBV6-1; J gene: TRBJ2-1; D gene: TRBD2
CDR3 DNA: TGTGCCAGCAGCCAAGACACAGGGGTGGATCAACCCCAGCATTTT; CDR3 protein: CASSQDTGVDQPQHF; clone size: many; V gene: TRBV3-1; J gene: TRBJ1-5; D gene: TRBD1
CDR3 DNA: TGCAGTGCTAGAGATCGTACGGGGGGGGTTGTTGAAAAACTGTTTTTT; CDR3 protein: CSARDRTGGVVEKLFF; clone size: many; V gene: TRBV20-1; J gene: TRBJ1-4; D gene: -
CDR3 DNA: TGTGCCAGCAGACACAGCGGTCCCAATAATCAGGCCCAGCATTTT; CDR3 protein: CASRHSGPNNQAQHF; clone size: few; V gene: TRBV28; J gene: TRBJ1-5; D gene: -
CDR3 DNA: TGTGCCAGCACCCCGGGACAGAATCAGCCCCAGCATTTT; CDR3 protein: CASTPGQNQPQHF; clone size: many; V gene: TRBV12-3/TRBV12-4; J gene: TRBJ1-5; D gene: TRBD1
CDR3 DNA: TGTGCCAGCAGCTTTGTGGGACTAGCGACAAATGAGCAGTTCTTC; CDR3 protein: CASSFVGLATNEQFF; clone size: once; V gene: TRBV7-8; J gene: TRBJ2-1; D gene: TRBD2
CDR3 DNA: TGTGCCAGCAGTTACCGGGACAGGGGTACTATTCTCTTT; CDR3 protein: CASSYRDRGTILF; clone size: few; V gene: TRBV6-2/TRBV6-3; J gene: TRBJ1-1; D gene: TRBD1
CDR3 DNA: TGTGCCAGTAGTATAGATCGGGGACCCACTGAAGCTTTCTTT; CDR3 protein: CASSIDRGPTEAFF; clone size: few; V gene: TRBV19; J gene: TRBJ1-1; D gene: -
CDR3 DNA: TGCGCCAGCAGCTTTTTTGGAGGAGCCGGGGAGCTGTTTTTT; CDR3 protein: CASSFFGGAGELFF; clone size: -; V gene: TRBV5-1; J gene: TRBJ2-2; D gene: -
CDR3 DNA: TGTGCCAGAACGGCTCTAGCGGGAGGGGGCGAGCAGTTCTTC; CDR3 protein: CARTALAGGGEQFF; clone size: -; V gene: TRBV28; J gene: TRBJ2-1; D gene: TRBD2
CDR3 DNA: TGTGCCATCAGTGAGTCTCCCGGGTATCAGCCCCAGCATTTT; CDR3 protein: CAISESPGYQPQHF; clone size: -; V gene: TRBV10-3; J gene: TRBJ1-5; D gene: -
CDR3 DNA: TGTGCCAGCAGCTTAGGATCAGCAAACGCAAACAATGAGCAGTTCTTC; CDR3 protein: CASSLGSANANNEQFF; clone size: many; V gene: TRBV7-9; J gene: TRBJ2-1; D gene: -
CDR3 DNA: TGCAGCGTGAGTACAGGGCAGTCAGCCTACGAGCAGTACTTC; CDR3 protein: CSVSTGQSAYEQYF; clone size: many; V gene: TRBV29-1; J gene: TRBJ2-7; D gene: -